The 8 T cell receptor beta chains below come from one sample, sequenced in a study of regulatory T cells in long-lasting Graves disease. As to time point: newly diagnosed GD, antithyroid drugs for less than 3 months. There was RNA extracted from PBMCs, and the TCR library was made from it. The TCR beta library used iRepertoire HTBI primers with Arm-PCR amplification of CDR3. TCRdb redid the calling of the multiplex PCR reads with MiXCR, one entry per CDR3 protein. The sample has 500,000 to 700,000 distinct CDR3 sequences, about 16% seen once. This sample was shared with a second study, whose subject was T cells in Graves' hyperthyroidism and ophthalmopathy.

The specimen was peripheral blood mononuclear cells (PBMCs), collected at new diagnosis, from a patient treated with antithyroid drugs. Source of these receptors: a woman aged 25 to 45 with Graves disease.

The chain links TRBV20-1 to TRBJ1-5; D gene unclear. Trimming took off 7 bases at V and 0 bases at J, with 22 bases between the two ends. Per the germline V gene, CDR1 is DFQATT and CDR2 is SNEGSKA (reference sequence). This CDR3 has 17 amino acids. CDR3 region: CSVKASAAAYSNQPQHF. DNA of the CDR3: TGCAGTGTTAAGGCGTCAGCGGCCGCTTATAGCAATCAGCCCCAGCATTTT.

This clonotype occurred many times. The chain combines TRBV19 with TRBJ1-2; TRBD1 matches 7 bases. With 8 bases clipped from V and 3 bases from J, the junction kept 12 bases outside the gene matches. The CDR3 contains 15 residues. Germline V gene lookup returns CDR1 LNHDA and CDR2 SQIVND (reference sequence). The DNA of the CDR3 is TGTGCCAGTTGCTCAGGGGGTGCCGGCGACTATGGCTACACCTTC. This sequence encodes CASCSGGAGDYGYTF.

This clonotype was seen many times. This chain uses TRBV28 with TRBJ2-3; D unclear. Germline values: CDR1 MDHEN, CDR2 SYDVKM. The CDR3 sequence is 14 residues long. The V end was cut by 2 bases, the J end by 5 bases, with 11 bases between. Written as DNA, the CDR3 is TGTGCCAGCAGTTTAAATTGGGTGGGAGATACGCAGTATTTT. This codes for CASSLNWVGDTQYF.

This clonotype was observed many times. V gene TRBV7-9 combines with J gene TRBJ2-7; 10 bases align to TRBD1. The CDR3 totals 17 residues. CDR1 SEHNR and CDR2 FQNEAQ come from the germline V gene (reference sequence). Losses at the gene ends were 3 bases for V and 5 bases for J; bases not matched to a gene: 13. CDR3 in amino acids: CASSLGTGVMVVNEQYF. In DNA, the CDR3 is TGTGCCAGCAGCTTGGGGACAGGGGTGATGGTTGTGAACGAGCAGTACTTC.

In nucleotides, the CDR3 is TGTGCCAGCAGCCGGGGGGGGGGCTTCGGAGCTTTCTTT. Translating it yields CASSRGGGFGAFF. The chain uses TRBV7-8 and TRBJ1-1; D perhaps matches TRBD1 (6 bases). From germline, CDR1 is SGHVS and CDR2 FQNEAQ. V shed 5 bases and J shed 10 bases, with 17 bases lying between them. The length of the CDR3 is 13 residues.

This clonotype has at least ten counts. The chain uses TRBV28 and TRBJ1-4; D call uncertain. The CDR3 has 14 residues. Deletions cut 3 bases from V and 10 bases from J, with 15 bases between. Per germline, CDR1 MDHEN and CDR2 SYDVKM. CDR3 amino acids: CASSFTDAGRKLFF. The CDR3 DNA reads TGTGCCAGCAGTTTTACTGACGCCGGTCGAAAACTGTTTTTT. The full variable domain, in which reference TRBV28 and TRBJ1-4 provide the parts outside the CDR3, is DVKVTQSSRYLVKRTGEKVFLECVQDMDHENMFWYRQDPGLGLRLIYFSYDVKMKEKGDIPEGYSVSREKKERFSLILESASTNQTSMYLCASSFTDAGRKLFFGSGTQLSVL.

This clonotype was observed at least ten times. The chain uses TRBV2 and TRBJ1-4, with a possible D match to TRBD1 (5 bases). The CDR3 has 14 residues. V lost 6 bases and J 8 bases, leaving 16 bases between the germline ends. Germline V gives CDR1 SNHLY, CDR2 FYNNEI. CDR3 in amino acids: CASRGTRTWEKLFF. DNA for the CDR3: TGTGCCAGCAGAGGGACCCGGACCTGGGAAAAACTGTTTTTT.

This clonotype was detected ten times or more. The rearrangement joins TRBV2 to TRBJ1-5, with D possibly TRBD1 on 5 matching bases. The CDR3 totals 14 residues. V lost 4 bases, J lost 0 bases, and 7 bases lay in between. Germline assignment: CDR1 SNHLY and CDR2 FYNNEI. Here the CDR3 reads CASSVDNSNQPQHF. The CDR3 bases are TGTGCCAGCAGTGTGGACAATAGCAATCAGCCCCAGCATTTT.